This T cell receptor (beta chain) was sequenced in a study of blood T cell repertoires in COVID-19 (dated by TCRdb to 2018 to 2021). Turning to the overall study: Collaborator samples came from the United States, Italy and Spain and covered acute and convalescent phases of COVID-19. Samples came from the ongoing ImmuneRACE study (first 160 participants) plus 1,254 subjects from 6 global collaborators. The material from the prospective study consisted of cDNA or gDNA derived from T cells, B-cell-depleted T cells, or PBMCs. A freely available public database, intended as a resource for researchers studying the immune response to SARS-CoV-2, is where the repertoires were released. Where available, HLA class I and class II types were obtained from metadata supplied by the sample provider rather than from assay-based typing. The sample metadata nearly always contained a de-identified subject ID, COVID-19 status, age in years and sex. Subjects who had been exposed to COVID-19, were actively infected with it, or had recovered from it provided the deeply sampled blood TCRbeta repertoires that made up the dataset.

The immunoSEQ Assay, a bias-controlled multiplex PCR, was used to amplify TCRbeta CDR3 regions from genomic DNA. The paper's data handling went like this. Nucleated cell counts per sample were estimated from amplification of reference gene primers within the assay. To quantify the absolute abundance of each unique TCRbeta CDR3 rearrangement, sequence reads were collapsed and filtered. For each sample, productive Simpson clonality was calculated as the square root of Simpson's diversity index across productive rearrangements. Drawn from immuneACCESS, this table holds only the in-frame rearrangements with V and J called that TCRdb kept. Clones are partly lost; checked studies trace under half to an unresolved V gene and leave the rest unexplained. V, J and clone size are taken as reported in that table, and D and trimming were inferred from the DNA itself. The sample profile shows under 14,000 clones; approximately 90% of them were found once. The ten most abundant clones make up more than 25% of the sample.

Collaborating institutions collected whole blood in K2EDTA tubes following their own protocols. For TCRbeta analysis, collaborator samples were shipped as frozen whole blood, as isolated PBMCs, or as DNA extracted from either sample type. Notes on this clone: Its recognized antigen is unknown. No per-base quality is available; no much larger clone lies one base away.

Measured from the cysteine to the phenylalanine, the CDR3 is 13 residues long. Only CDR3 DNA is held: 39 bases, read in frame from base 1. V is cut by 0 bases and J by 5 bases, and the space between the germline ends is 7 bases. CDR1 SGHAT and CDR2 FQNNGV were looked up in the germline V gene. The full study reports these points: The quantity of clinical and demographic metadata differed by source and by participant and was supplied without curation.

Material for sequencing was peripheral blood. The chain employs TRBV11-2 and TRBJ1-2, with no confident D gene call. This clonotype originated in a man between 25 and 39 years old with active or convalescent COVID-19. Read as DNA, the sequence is TGTGCCAGCAGCTTAGATCGGGAGTATGGCTACACCTTC. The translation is CASSLDREYGYTF.